This T cell receptor (beta chain) was captured by sequencing in a study of identical twins. Study results and limitations: A cross-sectional statistical analysis, not follow-up of the same donors, supported the conclusions.

A universal primer binding site was introduced by template switching. The final cDNA contained unique molecular identifiers. TCRdb reprocessed the 5' RACE reads via MiXCR and lists one record per CDR3 protein. The sample includes around 300,000 distinct CDR3 sequences, about 8.1% of them seen just once. This clonotype was seen ten or more times. Its antigen is still unknown. Healthy Caucasian individuals made up all the donors. CDR3 size: 14 residues. V lost 5 bases to trimming and J lost 4 bases; unmatched junction nucleotides: 9. CDR1 is DFQATT, CDR2 SNEGSKA, per germline (reference sequence). This sample also appeared in a second study, on yellow fever vaccine responses in identical twins.

The origin of this receptor is a woman aged 18-29 years in good health. The sequenced material came from memory (CD45RO+) T cells sorted from blood. The chain combines TRBV20-1 with TRBJ2-3; TRBD1 matches 7 bases. The CDR3 nucleotides read TGCAGTGCTTTAGAAGGGACAGCCTCAGATACGCAGTATTTT. Its translation: CSALEGTASDTQYF.